This TCR beta chain was recovered during a study of blood T cell repertoires in COVID-19. Study information: Material from acute and convalescent COVID-19 was sourced from the United States, Italy and Spain. The analysed material was cDNA or gDNA that came from T cells, B-cell-depleted T cells, or PBMCs.

CDR3 length: 16 residues. The ends were cut back, 10 bases at V and 0 bases at J, with 19 bases in the middle. The germline CDR1 and CDR2 sequences are MGHDK and SYGVNS. During active infection, Seattle patients enrolled and were then monitored through disease. How the authors handled the data: Estimation of nucleated cell counts relied on the amplification of reference gene primers. Here immunoSEQ multiplex PCR was the method, and the copy in TCRdb shows in-frame clones only, minus some. The D gene and trimming were derived from the DNA, and the V and J assignments and clone size from that table. The sample yields about 410,000 clones, about 89% seen once.

Source material: peripheral blood. This sequence originates from a woman aged 40 to 50 with COVID-19, enrolled during active disease. This chain uses TRBV25-1 with TRBJ1-5; unclear D gene. CDR3 nucleotide sequence: TGTGCCACCCCCGGCCTCCAGGAGGTTAGCAATCAGCCCCAGCATTTT. It codes for CATPGLQEVSNQPQHF.